The sequence of this TCR beta chain was determined in a study of blood T cell repertoires in COVID-19. At the level of the study: Some COVID-19 samples were acute and others convalescent; all came from the United States, Italy and Spain.

Repertoires were generated with immunoSEQ multiplex PCR, while TCRdb's copy carries only in-frame clones and drops some. This table has around 500,000 clones, approximately 91% appearing once. Cohort 3 recovered donors had two negative PCRs, clearance, or symptom resolution. The CDR3 has 14 amino acids. The germline gives CDR1 SGHAT, CDR2 FQNNGV. The junction had 7 bases not matched to a gene; V was cut back by 0 bases and J by 14 bases. This clonotype was obtained from a woman aged 60-70 years who had recovered from COVID-19. The V gene is TRBV11-2, the J gene TRBJ1-6; 7 bases are a match to TRBD1. The sample comprised PBMCs or T cells enriched from blood (not recorded which). CDR3 amino acids: CASSLEGQLGSLHF. The DNA of the CDR3 is TGTGCCAGCAGCTTAGAGGGACAGCTCGGGTCCCTCCACTTT.